This TCR beta chain was sequenced during a study of CD8 T cells in ankylosing spondylitis. Study observations and caveats: In ankylosing spondylitis patients, matched synovial fluid reportedly showed significant enrichment of disease-linked clones. Within ankylosing spondylitis blood, a TCR beta motif made up of roughly eight highly homologous variants appeared to be characteristic.

TCRdb called the 5' RACE reads again in MiXCR, with one record for every CDR3 protein. The table has more than 300,000 distinct CDR3 sequences, less than 10% seen once; the top ten hold less than 15%. This CDR3 is built from 15 residues. Germline CDR1 reads SGHRS; CDR2 reads YFSETQ. V dropped 1 base and J dropped 6 bases, with 13 bases sitting between them. This clonotype was detected many times. As yet, its antigen is unknown. This TCR was recovered from a male donor with ankylosing spondylitis. Sequencing was carried out using blood, either unsorted or a sorted T cell fraction (not recorded which). The rearrangement joins TRBV5-1 to TRBJ2-2, with unresolved D. In DNA, the CDR3 is TGCGCCAGCAGCTTGTCGGCGTTTCCGCCCGGGGAGCTGTTTTTT. This gives the protein CASSLSAFPPGELFF.